This T cell receptor (beta chain) was profiled in a study of a mutant IDH1 vaccine in newly diagnosed glioma. Overall study: Following radiotherapy alone, or alongside temozolomide cycles, vaccination was started after an interval of 4-6 weeks. Patients got radiotherapy, temozolomide, or both beforehand, and most got both. Study-wide points: There were vaccine-induced immune responses in around 94% of the patients.

Method: immunoSEQ multiplex PCR; TCRdb's copy keeps in-frame clones and lacks some. The profile covers 40,000 to 55,000 clones, with approximately 78% appearing a single time and roughly 5% taken by the ten largest. Regarding time point: week 5, during vaccination. Every vaccination contained 300 ug of the mutant IDH1 20-mer peptide and was paired with topical imiquimod. Astrocytomas that were new, WHO grade 3 or 4, IDH1-mutant and ATRX-lost were present in the donors. Germline-derived CDR1 and CDR2 are MNHNY and SVGAGI (reference sequence). This CDR3 contains 13 residues. V shed 7 bases and J shed 4 bases, with 13 bases lying between them. Concerning this clone: Its antigen is unidentified.

The sequencing used PBMCs, collected from a glioma patient whose treatment included an IDH1 peptide vaccine. The chain uses TRBV6-6 and TRBJ1-2, with D possibly matching TRBD1 (5 bases). This sequence originates from a man aged 50 to 59 with glioma. In DNA, the CDR3 is TGTGCCAGCACTCAAGCAGGGTTCTATGGCTACACCTTC. This sequence encodes CASTQAGFYGYTF.